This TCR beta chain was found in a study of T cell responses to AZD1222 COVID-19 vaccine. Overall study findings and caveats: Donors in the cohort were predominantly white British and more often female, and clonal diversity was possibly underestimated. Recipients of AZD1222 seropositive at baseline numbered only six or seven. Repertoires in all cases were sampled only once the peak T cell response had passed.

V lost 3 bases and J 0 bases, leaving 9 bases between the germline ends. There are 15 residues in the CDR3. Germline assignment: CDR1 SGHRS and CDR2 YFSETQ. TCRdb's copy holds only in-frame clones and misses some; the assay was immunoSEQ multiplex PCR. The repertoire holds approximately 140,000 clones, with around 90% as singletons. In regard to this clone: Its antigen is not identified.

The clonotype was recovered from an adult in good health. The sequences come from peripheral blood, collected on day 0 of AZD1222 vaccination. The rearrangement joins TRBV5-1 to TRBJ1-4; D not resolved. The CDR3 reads CASSYDASTNEKLFF. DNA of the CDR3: TGCGCCAGCAGCTATGATGCATCAACTAATGAAAAACTGTTTTTT.